Sequencing of this TCR beta chain was carried out in a study of graft-versus-host responses after intestinal transplantation. Data came from immunoSEQ multiplex PCR; TCRdb stores just in-frame clones and leaves some out. Among tens of thousands of clones listed, around 95% were seen once. This CDR3 is 13 amino acids long. Germline loops: CDR1 ENHRY, CDR2 SYGVKD. On this clone: Its antigen is not identified.

The genes are TRBV10-3 and TRBJ2-5; D ambiguous. TRBJ2-7 matches the DNA end more closely, so the J call is doubtful. The input for sequencing was unstimulated CD8+ T cells sorted from spleen or lymph node cells, taken before transplant. The sequence was collected from a human donor who was the organ donor for an intestinal transplant. CDR3 loop: CAISEAGVDEQYF. The CDR3 DNA reads TGTGCCATCAGTGAGGCTGGGGTCGACGAGCAGTACTTC.